This T cell receptor beta chain is drawn from a study of regulatory dendritic cells for organ transplantation. The overall study: Regulatory dendritic cells were monocyte-derived, receiving vitamin D3 on days 0 and 4 and IL-10 on day 4. Whole-study findings and limits: Mature dendritic cells appeared to drive more memory CD8+ clonal expansion than regulatory ones. Considerable individual heterogeneity was seen in alloreactive memory CD8+ T cells.

On this clone: No antigen is known for it.

V shed 6 bases, J shed 1 base, and the junction held 3 bases outside the gene matches. CDR3 length equals 13 residues. Germline V gene data show CDR1 as SGHRS and CDR2 as YFSETQ. CFSE-labeled sorted T cells met regulatory or mature dendritic cells for four to five days. Repertoires were generated with immunoSEQ multiplex PCR, while TCRdb's copy carries only in-frame clones and drops some. The repertoire holds about 12,000 clones, with approximately 89% as singletons. The specimen sequenced was naive CD8+ T cells from blood cultured with regulatory dendritic cells. This sample's subset: CD45RA+ naive T cells. The V and J genes are TRBV5-1 and TRBJ2-5; 7 positions match TRBD1. This sequence was found in a human donor in good health. CDR3: CASIGGGQETQYF. The DNA of the CDR3 is TGCGCCAGCATAGGGGGCGGCCAAGAGACCCAGTACTTC.